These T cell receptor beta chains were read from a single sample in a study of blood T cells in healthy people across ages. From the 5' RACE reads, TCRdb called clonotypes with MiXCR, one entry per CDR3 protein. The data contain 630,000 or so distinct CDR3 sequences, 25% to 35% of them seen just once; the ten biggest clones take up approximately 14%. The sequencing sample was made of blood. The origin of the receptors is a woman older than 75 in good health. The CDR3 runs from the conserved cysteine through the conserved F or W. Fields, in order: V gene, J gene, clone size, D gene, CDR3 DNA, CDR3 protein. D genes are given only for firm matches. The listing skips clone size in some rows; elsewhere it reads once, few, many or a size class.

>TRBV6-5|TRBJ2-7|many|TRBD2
TGTGCCAGCAGTAGTCTGGCGGGGGGAGAGTACGAGCAGTACTTC
CASSSLAGGEYEQYF
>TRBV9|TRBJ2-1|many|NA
TGTGCCAGCAGCGTAGTGGTGGGGGGGCCAGGGAATGAGCAGTTCTTC
CASSVVVGGPGNEQFF
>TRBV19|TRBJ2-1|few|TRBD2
TGTGCCACCGCGGGGACTAGCTCCAATGAGCAGTTCTTC
CATAGTSSNEQFF
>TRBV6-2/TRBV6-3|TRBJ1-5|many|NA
TGTGCCAGCAGTCCCCACAGAGGGGATAGCAATCAGCCCCAGCATTTT
CASSPHRGDSNQPQHF
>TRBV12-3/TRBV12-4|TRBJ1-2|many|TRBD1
TGTGCCAGCAGCCTGACAGGGGGCCGGGGTAACTATGGCTACACCTTC
CASSLTGGRGNYGYTF
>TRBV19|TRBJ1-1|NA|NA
TGTGCCAGTAGTCTCGAGGACAGTCAGAACACTGAAGCTTTCTTT
CASSLEDSQNTEAFF
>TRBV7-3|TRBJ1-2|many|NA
TGTGCCAGCAGCCCTAGACTTGGGGACCGCTACACCTTC
CASSPRLGDRYTF
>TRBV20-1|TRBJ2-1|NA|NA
TGCAGTGCTAGAGGGGGTGTGGCTAGACTTGAGCAGTTCTTC
CSARGGVARLEQFF
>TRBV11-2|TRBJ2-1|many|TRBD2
TGTGCCAGCAGCCGGACTAGCGGGGGACTCTCCTACAATGAGCAGTTCTTC
CASSRTSGGLSYNEQFF
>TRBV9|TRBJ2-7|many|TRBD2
TGTGCCAGCAGCGTAGCCCCCGGACTAGCGGGGACCTACGAGCAGTACTTC
CASSVAPGLAGTYEQYF
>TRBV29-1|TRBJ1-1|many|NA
TGCAGCGTATCTGGAACGACTCGAGGGGGTGAAGCTTTCTTT
CSVSGTTRGGEAFF
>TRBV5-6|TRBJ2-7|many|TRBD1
TGTGCCAGCAGCCCGGGACAGGACCAAGCGCGGGAGCAGTACTTC
CASSPGQDQAREQYF
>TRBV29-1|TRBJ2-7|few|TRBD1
TGCAGCGTTTGGGGGACAGGGATCGACTACGAGCAGTACTTC
CSVWGTGIDYEQYF
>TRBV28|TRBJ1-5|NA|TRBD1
TGTGCCAGCAGTTTATTGGACAGGGTGATTGGGAGCAATCAGCCCCAGCATTTT
CASSLLDRVIGSNQPQHF
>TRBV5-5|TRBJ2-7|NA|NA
TGTGCCAGCAGCCTGGAGCCAACAGGTATCTACGAGCAGTACTTC
CASSLEPTGIYEQYF
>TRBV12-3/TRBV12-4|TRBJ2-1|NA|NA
TGTGCCAGCGGAATCGTAGCGGCTTACAATGAGCAGTTCTTC
CASGIVAAYNEQFF
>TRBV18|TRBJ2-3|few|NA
TGTGCCAGCTCACCACGGGGGGCAGATACAGATACGCAGTATTTT
CASSPRGADTDTQYF
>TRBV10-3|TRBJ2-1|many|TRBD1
TGTGCCATCAGGGGACAGGGGGAGGATGAGCAGTTCTTC
CAIRGQGEDEQFF
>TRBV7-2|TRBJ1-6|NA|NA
TGTGCCAGCAGCTTAGCGGTCAACAGGGTATCGCCCACACCCCTCCACTTT
CASSLAVNRVSPTPLHF
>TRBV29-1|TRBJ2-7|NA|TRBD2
TGCAGCGTTATACGGACTAGCGGCTCCTACGAGCAGTACTTC
CSVIRTSGSYEQYF
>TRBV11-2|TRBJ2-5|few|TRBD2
TGTGCCAGCAGCTGCGGGGGGGCGGGAGAGACCCAGTACTTC
CASSCGGAGETQYF
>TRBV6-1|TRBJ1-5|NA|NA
TGTGCCAGCAGTGGTAGGCAGTCCCTCAATCAGCCCCAGCATTTT
CASSGRQSLNQPQHF
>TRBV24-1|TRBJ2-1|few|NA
TGTGCCACCAGTGGACTGAACCGCGGCCCTACACACAATGAGCAGTTCTTC
CATSGLNRGPTHNEQFF
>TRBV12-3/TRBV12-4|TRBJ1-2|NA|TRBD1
TGTGCCAGCAGTTTAAAGGGGGCGGGCTATGGCTACACCTTC
CASSLKGAGYGYTF
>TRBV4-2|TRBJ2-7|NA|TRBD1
TGTGCCGGCAGCCAAGCTCCGACAGGGGCGCGGAACGAGCAGTACTTC
CAGSQAPTGARNEQYF
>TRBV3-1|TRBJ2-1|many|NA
TGTGCCAGCAGCCCAGGGGCACAGAATCGGGCGAATGAGCAGTTCTTC
CASSPGAQNRANEQFF
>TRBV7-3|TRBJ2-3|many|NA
TGTGCCAGCAGCCAAGGGGCAGGGAGTCACGGGGATACGCAGTATTTT
CASSQGAGSHGDTQYF
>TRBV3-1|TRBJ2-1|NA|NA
TGTGCCAGCGGCCAAGGGTACAATGAGCAGTTCTTC
CASGQGYNEQFF
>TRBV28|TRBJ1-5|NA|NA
TGTGCCAGCCAAAACGGAAATCAGCCCCAGCATTTT
CASQNGNQPQHF
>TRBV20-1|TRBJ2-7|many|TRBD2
TGCAGTGCTAGAGGAGGGACTAGCGGGGCACGCGAGCAGTACTTC
CSARGGTSGAREQYF
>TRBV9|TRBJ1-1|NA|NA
TGTGCCAGCAGCGTAGGTCTAGGCTGGAACACTGAAGCTTTCTTT
CASSVGLGWNTEAFF
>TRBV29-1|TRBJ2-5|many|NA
TGCAGCGTTGAAGGGGTAGTGGAAGAGACCCAGTACTTC
CSVEGVVEETQYF
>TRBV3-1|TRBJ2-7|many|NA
TGTGCCAGCAGCCAAGTACCCGGGAGCGAGCAGTACTTC
CASSQVPGSEQYF
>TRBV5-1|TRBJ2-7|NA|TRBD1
TGCGCCAGCAGCTGGGACAGGGCAATCGACGAGCAGTACTTC
CASSWDRAIDEQYF
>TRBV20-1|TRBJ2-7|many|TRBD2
TGCAGTGCTAGTAGGGCGGGGGCCTACGAGCAGTACTTC
CSASRAGAYEQYF
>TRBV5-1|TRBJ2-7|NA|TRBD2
TGCGCCAGCAGCTATGCACGCGGGGGGGACTCCTACGAGCAGTACTTC
CASSYARGGDSYEQYF
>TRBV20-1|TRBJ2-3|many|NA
TGCAGTGCTAGCCAGGGGCGCGGGTCCCCACCGGATACGCAGTATTTT
CSASQGRGSPPDTQYF
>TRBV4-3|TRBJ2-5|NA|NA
TGCGCCAGCAGCCAAGATAGAGTGCTTGAGCAGTACTTC
CASSQDRVLEQYF
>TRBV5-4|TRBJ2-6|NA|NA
TGTGCCACCATCCGGGAGCCCGGTGCTGGGGCCAACGTCCTGACTTTC
CATIREPGAGANVLTF
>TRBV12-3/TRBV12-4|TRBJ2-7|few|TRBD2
TGTGCCAGCAGAGGGACTAGCGGGGGGGTGGGCTCCTACAATGAGCAGTACTTC
CASRGTSGGVGSYNEQYF
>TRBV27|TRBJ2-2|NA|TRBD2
TGTGCCAGCAGTATTAGCGGGGGGGCCGACACCGGGGAGCTGTTTTTT
CASSISGGADTGELFF
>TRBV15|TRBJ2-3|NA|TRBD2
TGTGCCACTTGGCGGGGGGGCCAGGCAGATACGCAGTATTTT
CATWRGGQADTQYF
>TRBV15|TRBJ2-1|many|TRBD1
TGTGCCACCAGCAAGGGGGGGACAGGGGGCTTCGGTGAGCAGTTCTTC
CATSKGGTGGFGEQFF
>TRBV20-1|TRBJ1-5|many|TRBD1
TGCAGTGCTACGGATCGGGGGACAGGGGGCCCTTATAGCAATCAGCCCCAGCATTTT
CSATDRGTGGPYSNQPQHF
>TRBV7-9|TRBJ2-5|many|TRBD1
TGTGCCAGCAGCCCACAGGGGGCAGTGACGGAGACCCAGTACTTC
CASSPQGAVTETQYF
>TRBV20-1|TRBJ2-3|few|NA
TGCAGTGCCACGGAGGGACGGTCCAGCACAGATACGCAGTATTTT
CSATEGRSSTDTQYF
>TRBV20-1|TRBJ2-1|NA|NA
TGCAGTGCTAGAGGCTATAACAATGAGCAGTTCTTC
CSARGYNNEQFF
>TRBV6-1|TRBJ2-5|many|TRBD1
TGTGCCAGCAGTAGGGAAGGGGGCTATACCGGAGAGACCCAGTACTTC
CASSREGGYTGETQYF
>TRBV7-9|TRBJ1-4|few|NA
TGTGCCAGCACCTCGAGGGGGGCGGGTGAAAAACTGTTTTTT
CASTSRGAGEKLFF
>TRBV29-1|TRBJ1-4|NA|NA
TGCAGCGTTGAATCGTCAGGATCTGAAAAACTGTTTTTT
CSVESSGSEKLFF
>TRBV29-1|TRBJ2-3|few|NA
TGCAGCGTTGTGCACATATACGATGCGCAGTATTTT
CSVVHIYDAQYF
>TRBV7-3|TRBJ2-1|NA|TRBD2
TGTGCCAGCAGCTCCTGGACTAGCTCAGAAGAGCAGTTCTTC
CASSSWTSSEEQFF
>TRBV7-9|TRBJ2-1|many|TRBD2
TGTGCCAGCAGCCATCTTCGGAGCGGGGGAGAGCAGTTCTTC
CASSHLRSGGEQFF
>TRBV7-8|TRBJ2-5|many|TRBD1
TGTGCCAGCAGCATAACCGGGACAGGGGACCAAGAGACCCAGTACTTC
CASSITGTGDQETQYF
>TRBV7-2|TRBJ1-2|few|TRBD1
TGTGCCAGCAGCCCGGGACAGGGGGCCAGAAGTGGCTACACCTTC
CASSPGQGARSGYTF